The rows below give T cell receptor beta chains drawn from one sample of a study of identical twins. TCRdb fed the 5' RACE reads into MiXCR, producing one record per CDR3 protein. This table has 1.5 million or so distinct CDR3 sequences, less than 40% appearing once. The sequenced material came from cord blood. These receptor sequences come from a newborn girl in good health. Both conserved end residues are part of each CDR3. The D gene is left open where the match is weak. A row's size may be missing; if present it is once, few, many or a size class.

len: 13
v_gene: TRBV10-3
j_gene: TRBJ1-1
d_gene: .
abundance: few
CDR3aa: CAIREGQNTEAFF
CDR3nt: TGTGCCATCAGGGAGGGGCAGAACACTGAAGCTTTCTTT

len: 15
v_gene: TRBV29-1
j_gene: TRBJ2-7
d_gene: TRBD1
abundance: .
CDR3aa: CSVEEPGQGLHEQYF
CDR3nt: TGCAGCGTTGAAGAACCCGGACAGGGTTTACACGAGCAGTACTTC

len: 15
v_gene: TRBV4-1
j_gene: TRBJ2-1
d_gene: .
abundance: .
CDR3aa: CASSQGPLSRNEQFF
CDR3nt: TGCGCCAGCAGCCAAGGGCCCCTATCTCGGAATGAGCAGTTCTTC

len: 15
v_gene: TRBV28
j_gene: TRBJ2-7
d_gene: .
abundance: few
CDR3aa: CASSLPSGTAYEQYF
CDR3nt: TGTGCCAGCAGTCTCCCCTCCGGGACGGCATACGAGCAGTACTTC

len: 20
v_gene: TRBV6-7
j_gene: TRBJ1-5
d_gene: .
abundance: .
CDR3aa: CAHPRPAVTGRAGGNQPQHF
CDR3nt: TGTGCCCACCCGAGGCCAGCAGTTACGGGCCGTGCCGGGGGCAATCAGCCCCAGCATTTT

len: 16
v_gene: TRBV25-1
j_gene: TRBJ2-4
d_gene: TRBD1
abundance: .
CDR3aa: CASSEWEGTGKNIQYF
CDR3nt: TGTGCCAGCAGTGAATGGGAGGGGACAGGGAAAAACATTCAGTACTTC

len: 17
v_gene: TRBV27
j_gene: TRBJ2-7
d_gene: .
abundance: .
CDR3aa: CASSLYRERSSYNEQYF
CDR3nt: TGTGCCAGCAGTTTATACCGAGAGCGGAGCTCCTACAATGAGCAGTACTTC

len: 15
v_gene: TRBV12-3/TRBV12-4
j_gene: TRBJ2-2
d_gene: .
abundance: few
CDR3aa: CASSSRGKDTGELFF
CDR3nt: TGTGCCAGCAGTTCTCGGGGGAAGGACACCGGGGAGCTGTTTTTT

len: 17
v_gene: TRBV15
j_gene: TRBJ2-1
d_gene: .
abundance: few
CDR3aa: CATSPNLAPSSYNEQFF
CDR3nt: TGTGCCACCAGCCCCAATCTAGCCCCGAGCTCCTACAATGAGCAGTTCTTC

len: 19
v_gene: TRBV28
j_gene: TRBJ2-7
d_gene: TRBD2
abundance: .
CDR3aa: CASSLGLAGGPTYYNEQYF
CDR3nt: TGTGCCAGCAGTCTGGGACTAGCGGGAGGGCCCACCTACTACAATGAGCAGTACTTC

len: 15
v_gene: TRBV28
j_gene: TRBJ1-4
d_gene: TRBD1
abundance: once
CDR3aa: CASSFPDRGNEKLFF
CDR3nt: TGTGCCAGCAGTTTTCCCGACAGGGGGAATGAAAAACTGTTTTTT

len: 13
v_gene: TRBV7-2
j_gene: TRBJ2-3
d_gene: .
abundance: .
CDR3aa: CASSLGAVDRQYF
CDR3nt: TGTGCCAGCAGCTTAGGGGCAGTAGATAGGCAGTATTTT

len: 12
v_gene: TRBV7-9
j_gene: TRBJ1-3
d_gene: .
abundance: few
CDR3aa: CASSDSGNTIYF
CDR3nt: TGTGCCAGCTCAGACTCTGGAAACACCATATATTTT

len: 16
v_gene: TRBV25-1
j_gene: TRBJ2-3
d_gene: TRBD1
abundance: .
CDR3aa: CASSRWDREGTDTQYF
CDR3nt: TGTGCCAGCAGTCGCTGGGACAGGGAGGGTACAGATACGCAGTATTTT

len: 15
v_gene: TRBV2
j_gene: TRBJ2-1
d_gene: .
abundance: many
CDR3aa: CASTSSRGSYNEQFF
CDR3nt: TGTGCCAGCACCTCTTCCAGGGGATCCTACAATGAGCAGTTCTTC

len: 11
v_gene: TRBV29-1
j_gene: TRBJ2-1
d_gene: .
abundance: few
CDR3aa: CSVPAYNEQFF
CDR3nt: TGCAGCGTCCCCGCTTACAATGAGCAGTTCTTC

len: 14
v_gene: TRBV6-1
j_gene: TRBJ2-7
d_gene: .
abundance: once
CDR3aa: CASRASTGIHEQYF
CDR3nt: TGTGCCAGCAGGGCATCCACAGGGATCCACGAGCAGTACTTC

len: 14
v_gene: TRBV11-2
j_gene: TRBJ1-2
d_gene: .
abundance: .
CDR3aa: CATTLVGQFYGYTF
CDR3nt: TGTGCCACCACACTGGTTGGGCAGTTCTATGGCTACACCTTC

len: 16
v_gene: TRBV3-1
j_gene: TRBJ2-3
d_gene: TRBD2
abundance: .
CDR3aa: CASSPQLAGVGDTQYF
CDR3nt: TGTGCCAGCAGCCCCCAACTAGCGGGAGTCGGAGATACGCAGTATTTT

len: 16
v_gene: TRBV20-1
j_gene: TRBJ2-1
d_gene: TRBD2
abundance: few
CDR3aa: CSARGASGGYYNEQFF
CDR3nt: TGCAGTGCACGAGGAGCTAGCGGGGGGTATTACAATGAGCAGTTCTTC

len: 15
v_gene: TRBV2
j_gene: TRBJ2-7
d_gene: .
abundance: .
CDR3aa: CASSEGQSGPYEQYF
CDR3nt: TGTGCCAGCAGTGAAGGGCAATCAGGACCCTACGAGCAGTACTTC

len: 15
v_gene: TRBV15
j_gene: TRBJ2-6
d_gene: .
abundance: .
CDR3aa: CATSRVVSGANVLTF
CDR3nt: TGTGCCACCAGCAGAGTAGTCTCTGGGGCCAACGTCCTGACTTTC

len: 14
v_gene: TRBV4-2
j_gene: TRBJ1-4
d_gene: .
abundance: few
CDR3aa: CASSQGTENEKLFF
CDR3nt: TGTGCCAGCAGCCAAGGGACAGAGAATGAAAAACTGTTTTTT

len: 16
v_gene: TRBV21-1
j_gene: TRBJ2-4
d_gene: .
abundance: .
CDR3aa: CASSKAQPLAKNIQYF
CDR3nt: TGTGCCAGCAGCAAAGCCCAGCCCTTAGCCAAAAACATTCAGTACTTC

len: 16
v_gene: TRBV20-1
j_gene: TRBJ2-7
d_gene: .
abundance: .
CDR3aa: CSATSQVSLGPYEQYF
CDR3nt: TGCAGTGCTACCTCACAGGTCTCGCTAGGGCCCTACGAGCAGTACTTC

len: 15
v_gene: TRBV2
j_gene: TRBJ2-1
d_gene: .
abundance: .
CDR3aa: CASSEGGAGNNEQFF
CDR3nt: TGTGCCAGCAGTGAGGGCGGGGCGGGAAACAATGAGCAGTTCTTC

len: 18
v_gene: TRBV4-1
j_gene: TRBJ2-1
d_gene: TRBD1
abundance: few
CDR3aa: CASSQETGGVGYYNEQFF
CDR3nt: TGCGCCAGCAGCCAAGAAACAGGGGGAGTAGGATACTACAATGAGCAGTTCTTC

len: 15
v_gene: TRBV28
j_gene: TRBJ2-3
d_gene: .
abundance: many
CDR3aa: CASSTRQRRTDTQYF
CDR3nt: TGTGCCAGCAGTACCCGACAGCGGCGCACAGATACGCAGTATTTT

len: 11
v_gene: TRBV20-1
j_gene: TRBJ2-7
d_gene: .
abundance: few
CDR3aa: CSATKIHEQYF
CDR3nt: TGCAGTGCTACAAAAATCCACGAGCAGTACTTC

len: 14
v_gene: TRBV20-1
j_gene: TRBJ1-4
d_gene: .
abundance: .
CDR3aa: CSAAGGTTNEKLFF
CDR3nt: TGCAGTGCCGCCGGGGGGACAACTAATGAAAAACTGTTTTTT

len: 16
v_gene: TRBV7-9
j_gene: TRBJ2-1
d_gene: TRBD2
abundance: .
CDR3aa: CASSERSRASGNEQFF
CDR3nt: TGTGCCAGCAGCGAACGATCCCGGGCTAGCGGGAATGAGCAGTTCTTC

len: 15
v_gene: TRBV6-5
j_gene: TRBJ2-7
d_gene: .
abundance: many
CDR3aa: CASSPRGASSYEQYF
CDR3nt: TGTGCCAGCAGTCCCCGGGGGGCAAGCTCCTACGAGCAGTACTTC

len: 16
v_gene: TRBV11-2
j_gene: TRBJ2-1
d_gene: TRBD2
abundance: few
CDR3aa: CASRMTSGSSYNEQFF
CDR3nt: TGTGCCAGCAGGATGACTAGCGGGAGCTCCTACAATGAGCAGTTCTTC

len: 14
v_gene: TRBV20-1
j_gene: TRBJ1-1
d_gene: .
abundance: few
CDR3aa: CSARKQGMNTEAFF
CDR3nt: TGCAGTGCTAGGAAACAGGGAATGAACACTGAAGCTTTCTTT

len: 14
v_gene: TRBV18
j_gene: TRBJ1-5
d_gene: .
abundance: .
CDR3aa: CASSPKWGDQPQHF
CDR3nt: TGTGCCAGCTCACCCAAGTGGGGGGATCAGCCCCAGCATTTT

len: 13
v_gene: TRBV12-3/TRBV12-4
j_gene: TRBJ1-5
d_gene: .
abundance: many
CDR3aa: CASSLAQNQPQHF
CDR3nt: TGTGCCAGCAGCTTAGCTCAGAATCAGCCCCAGCATTTT

len: 14
v_gene: TRBV27
j_gene: TRBJ2-1
d_gene: TRBD2
abundance: .
CDR3aa: CASSLGTSTNEQFF
CDR3nt: TGTGCCAGCAGTCTAGGGACTAGCACAAATGAGCAGTTCTTC

len: 13
v_gene: TRBV2
j_gene: TRBJ2-4
d_gene: TRBD2
abundance: few
CDR3aa: CASSESGLEDQYF
CDR3nt: TGTGCCAGCAGTGAATCGGGACTAGAGGATCAGTACTTC

len: 16
v_gene: TRBV12-3/TRBV12-4
j_gene: TRBJ2-4
d_gene: TRBD2
abundance: many
CDR3aa: CASSSLTSGAKNIQYF
CDR3nt: TGTGCCAGCAGTTCTCTCACTAGCGGGGCTAAGAACATTCAGTACTTC

len: 14
v_gene: TRBV12-3/TRBV12-4
j_gene: TRBJ2-1
d_gene: TRBD2
abundance: many
CDR3aa: CASSLSSGSNEQFF
CDR3nt: TGTGCCAGCAGTTTGTCTAGCGGGAGCAATGAGCAGTTCTTC

len: 17
v_gene: TRBV7-2
j_gene: TRBJ2-3
d_gene: TRBD2
abundance: few
CDR3aa: CASSSTTSGRSTDTQYF
CDR3nt: TGTGCCAGCAGCTCGACGACTAGCGGGAGGTCCACAGATACGCAGTATTTT

len: 13
v_gene: TRBV5-4
j_gene: TRBJ2-7
d_gene: .
abundance: .
CDR3aa: CASSLPLLDEQYF
CDR3nt: TGTGCCAGCAGCTTGCCCCTTTTAGATGAGCAGTACTTC

len: 15
v_gene: TRBV10-3
j_gene: TRBJ2-1
d_gene: .
abundance: .
CDR3aa: CAIKDDVRRYNEQFF
CDR3nt: TGTGCCATCAAGGATGACGTGCGTAGGTACAATGAGCAGTTCTTC

len: 9
v_gene: TRBV5-1
j_gene: TRBJ2-7
d_gene: .
abundance: .
CDR3aa: CARSYERYF
CDR3nt: TGCGCCAGATCCTACGAGCGGTACTTC

len: 13
v_gene: TRBV20-1
j_gene: TRBJ2-7
d_gene: TRBD1
abundance: few
CDR3aa: CSARWAQGMAQYF
CDR3nt: TGCAGTGCTAGATGGGCACAGGGGATGGCGCAGTACTTC

len: 19
v_gene: TRBV5-1
j_gene: TRBJ2-7
d_gene: .
abundance: many
CDR3aa: CASSPNQGIQGTITYEQYF
CDR3nt: TGCGCCAGCAGCCCAAATCAAGGGATACAGGGAACAATCACCTACGAGCAGTACTTC

len: 15
v_gene: TRBV5-5
j_gene: TRBJ1-5
d_gene: .
abundance: .
CDR3aa: CASSLAVGSGQPQHF
CDR3nt: TGTGCCAGCAGCTTGGCCGTTGGATCGGGTCAGCCCCAGCATTTT

len: 15
v_gene: TRBV3-1
j_gene: TRBJ2-3
d_gene: TRBD1
abundance: .
CDR3aa: CASSRLGQGTDTQYF
CDR3nt: TGTGCCAGCAGCCGCCTTGGACAGGGTACAGATACGCAGTATTTT

len: 14
v_gene: TRBV27
j_gene: TRBJ2-1
d_gene: .
abundance: few
CDR3aa: CASSLGTLNNEQFF
CDR3nt: TGTGCCAGCAGTCTCGGGACTCTAAACAATGAGCAGTTCTTC

len: 15
v_gene: TRBV2
j_gene: TRBJ2-7
d_gene: TRBD2
abundance: few
CDR3aa: CASSPLADTTYEQYF
CDR3nt: TGTGCCAGCAGTCCCCTAGCGGACACTACCTACGAGCAGTACTTC

len: 15
v_gene: TRBV5-1
j_gene: TRBJ2-1
d_gene: .
abundance: .
CDR3aa: CASSLRGQSYNEQFF
CDR3nt: TGCGCCAGCAGCTTGAGGGGCCAATCCTACAATGAGCAGTTCTTC

len: 13
v_gene: TRBV4-1
j_gene: TRBJ2-2
d_gene: .
abundance: .
CDR3aa: CASSQERTGELFF
CDR3nt: TGCGCCAGCAGCCAAGAGCGGACCGGGGAGCTGTTTTTT

len: 14
v_gene: TRBV2
j_gene: TRBJ2-1
d_gene: .
abundance: once
CDR3aa: CASSWSVSYNEQFF
CDR3nt: TGTGCCAGCAGTTGGAGCGTCTCCTACAATGAGCAGTTCTTC

len: 15
v_gene: TRBV10-3
j_gene: TRBJ2-1
d_gene: .
abundance: few
CDR3aa: CAIAIGGTTYNEQFF
CDR3nt: TGTGCCATCGCTATAGGGGGGACCACCTACAATGAGCAGTTCTTC

len: 15
v_gene: TRBV28
j_gene: TRBJ1-5
d_gene: .
abundance: few
CDR3aa: CASSLDLSQGQPQHF
CDR3nt: TGTGCCAGCAGTTTAGACCTCTCACAGGGTCAGCCCCAGCATTTT

len: 13
v_gene: TRBV10-3
j_gene: TRBJ2-1
d_gene: .
abundance: .
CDR3aa: CAISISRDGEQFF
CDR3nt: TGTGCCATCAGTATTAGCCGAGACGGTGAGCAGTTCTTC

len: 15
v_gene: TRBV2
j_gene: TRBJ2-1
d_gene: .
abundance: .
CDR3aa: CASSELSSSYNEQFF
CDR3nt: TGTGCCAGCAGTGAACTCTCTAGCTCCTACAATGAGCAGTTCTTC

len: 13
v_gene: TRBV6-2/TRBV6-3
j_gene: TRBJ2-7
d_gene: .
abundance: .
CDR3aa: CASSSTARYEQYF
CDR3nt: TGTGCCAGCAGTTCGACGGCTCGTTACGAGCAGTACTTC

len: 13
v_gene: TRBV12-3/TRBV12-4
j_gene: TRBJ2-7
d_gene: .
abundance: .
CDR3aa: CASSVARGYEQYF
CDR3nt: TGTGCCAGCAGTGTAGCGCGGGGTTACGAGCAGTACTTC